The next 28 T cell receptor beta chains were all read from a single sample in a study of T cell repertoires in cytomegalovirus infection. TCRdb called the reads again in MiXCR, with one record for every CDR3 protein. The sample consists of 500,000 to 600,000 distinct CDR3 sequences, approximately 15% of them appearing once. Sequenced input: CD8+ T cells from PBMCs. These receptor sequences come from a human donor in good health (CMV status not recorded). Some clones in this sample may be carry-over from other donors' samples.

This clonotype was counted at least ten times. The chain couples TRBV7-9 to TRBJ1-6; TRBD1 is a possible D gene (6 bases). The CDR3 spans 15 residues. V lost 3 bases and J 4 bases, leaving 10 bases between the germline ends. Germline lookup yields CDR1 SEHNR and CDR2 FQNEAQ (reference sequence). For the CDR3, the DNA is TGTGCCAGCAGCTTCGGGACACCATATAATTCACCCCTCCACTTT. Its protein is CASSFGTPYNSPLHF.

This clonotype has a handful of counts. The V gene is TRBV2, the J gene TRBJ2-1; tentatively, D is TRBD2 (7 bases). The V gene's germline CDR1 is SNHLY and CDR2 FYNNEI. CDR3 length: 15 amino acids. With 4 bases removed from V and 2 bases from J, the gap between germline ends came to 12 bases. CDR3 sequence reads: CASSVGGATYNEQFF. The CDR3 region has the DNA TGTGCCAGCAGTGTAGGGGGGGCGACCTACAATGAGCAGTTCTTC.

This clonotype occurred many times. The rearrangement links TRBV7-6 to TRBJ1-1; tentatively, D is TRBD1 (5 bases). This CDR3 has 15 amino acids. V dropped 5 bases and J dropped 1 base, with 14 bases sitting between them. The V gene's germline CDR1 is SGHVS and CDR2 FNYEAQ. Here the CDR3 DNA reads TGTGCCAGCAGCCCCAAGGGGTTGGCGAACACTGAAGCTTTCTTT. This sequence encodes CASSPKGLANTEAFF.

This clonotype was seen only a few times. The chain combines TRBV9 with TRBJ2-3; D remains unclear. Germline V gives CDR1 SGDLS, CDR2 YYNGEE. Trimming took off 0 bases at V and 5 bases at J, with 16 bases between the two ends. This CDR3 has 16 amino acids. The CDR3 protein is CASSVARSTQKDTQYF. In DNA, the CDR3 is TGTGCCAGCAGCGTAGCACGTTCCACCCAAAAAGATACGCAGTATTTT.

The chain couples TRBV18 to TRBJ2-7, with 12 bases lining up with TRBD2. The V gene end was trimmed by 3 bases and the J gene end by 0 bases; junction bases not matched to a gene: 6. Germline CDR1 and CDR2: KGHSH and LQKENI. This CDR3 is built from 17 residues. CDR3 nucleotide sequence: TGTGCCAGCTCACCCTCTGGACTAGCGGGGTTCTCCTACGAGCAGTACTTC. Amino acids: CASSPSGLAGFSYEQYF. Filled out from reference TRBV18 and TRBJ2-7, the complete variable domain reads NAGVMQNPRHLVRRRGQEARLRCSPMKGHSHVYWYRQLPEEGLKFMVYLQKENIIDESGMPKERFSAEFPKEGPSILRIQQVVRGDSAAYFCASSPSGLAGFSYEQYFGPGTRLTVT.

This clonotype has more than one count but fewer than ten. This chain uses TRBV27 with TRBJ1-2; unclear D gene. Germline values: CDR1 MNHEY, CDR2 SMNVEV (reference sequence). This CDR3 contains 14 residues. The V end lost 0 bases, the J end lost 2 bases, and 7 bases lay between the germline ends. As DNA, the CDR3 is TGTGCCAGCAGTTTATCCGGGCCCAACTATGGCTACACCTTC. This codes for CASSLSGPNYGYTF.

This clonotype was recorded at least ten times. V and J are TRBV7-9 and TRBJ1-1; weak D call: TRBD1 (6 bases). Trimming took off 6 bases at V and 2 bases at J, with 19 bases between the two ends. In germline, CDR1 is SEHNR, CDR2 FQNEAQ (reference sequence). The CDR3 spans 16 residues. The CDR3 region has the DNA TGTGCCAGCAGGCGTCCCTCAGGGGCGCTTAACACTGAAGCTTTCTTT. Translated: CASRRPSGALNTEAFF.

This chain uses TRBV4-2 with TRBJ2-2; TRBD2 aligns across 10 bases. With 1 base clipped from V and 7 bases from J, the junction kept 9 bases outside the gene matches. The CDR3 totals 17 residues. Germline V gene sequence: CDR1 LGHNA, CDR2 YNFKEQ. The CDR3: CASSQAATSGIGGELFF. The DNA for the CDR3 is TGTGCCAGCAGCCAAGCGGCTACTAGCGGGATCGGCGGGGAGCTGTTTTTT.

This clonotype occurred many times. The J gene is TRBJ1-1, the V gene TRBV7-9; 12 bases map to TRBD1. The CDR3 sequence is 19 residues long. Losses at the gene ends were 3 bases for V and 4 bases for J; bases not matched to a gene: 15. Germline CDR1 and CDR2: SEHNR and FQNEAQ (reference sequence). CDR3 loop: CASSFRPGTGGQVSTEAFF. The CDR3 DNA reads TGTGCCAGCAGCTTCAGACCGGGGACAGGGGGCCAAGTGAGCACTGAAGCTTTCTTT.

This clonotype was detected ten times or more. The genes are TRBV7-6 and TRBJ2-7; D is possibly TRBD1 (6 bases). Germline CDR1 and CDR2: SGHVS and FNYEAQ. This CDR3 contains 13 residues. Trimming cost V 5 bases and J 3 bases, with 11 bases left between them. CDR3 in DNA: TGTGCCAGCAGCCGGACAGCTGACTACGAGCAGTACTTC. Residues: CASSRTADYEQYF.

This clonotype has more than one count but fewer than ten. V usage is TRBV28 and J usage is TRBJ2-7, with 7 bases identical to TRBD1. The CDR3 covers 13 residues. V lost 5 bases, J lost 6 bases, and 7 bases stayed unmatched. Germline CDR1 MDHEN, CDR2 SYDVKM. The CDR3: CASSLTGYAEQYF. The CDR3 bases are TGTGCCAGCAGTCTGACAGGGTACGCCGAGCAGTACTTC. Combining the CDR3 with reference TRBV28 and TRBJ2-7 gives the whole variable domain DVKVTQSSRYLVKRTGEKVFLECVQDMDHENMFWYRQDPGLGLRLIYFSYDVKMKEKGDIPEGYSVSREKKERFSLILESASTNQTSMYLCASSLTGYAEQYFGPGTRLTVT.

The J gene is TRBJ2-7, the V gene TRBV4-1; TRBD1 matches at 8 bases. Germline V lookup: CDR1 MGHRA, CDR2 YSYEKL. V lost 4 bases to trimming and J lost 7 bases; unmatched junction nucleotides: 12. The CDR3 consists of 15 residues. The CDR3 sequence: CASSLGQGDGREQYF. CDR3 DNA: TGCGCCAGCAGCCTCGGACAGGGAGATGGTAGGGAGCAGTACTTC.

V is TRBV4-2 and J is TRBJ2-1; TRBD2 aligns across 10 bases. The CDR3 length is 15 residues. From germline, CDR1 is LGHNA and CDR2 YNFKEQ. V was clipped by 4 bases and J by 7 bases; unmatched bases: 7. CDR3 sequence reads: CASSPEASGSNEQFF. The CDR3 DNA reads as TGTGCCAGCAGCCCGGAAGCTAGCGGGAGTAATGAGCAGTTCTTC.

This clonotype was seen at least ten times. This chain connects TRBV12-3 or TRBV12-4 to TRBJ2-1; 11 bases map to TRBD1. J gave up 8 bases and V 2 bases, and 11 bases lay outside the gene matches. This CDR3 spans 17 amino acids. The CDR3 DNA sequence: TGTGCCAGCAGTTTATCGTCGTTGGACAGGGGGCTGTATGAGCAGTTCTTC. It is translated as CASSLSSLDRGLYEQFF.

This clonotype was counted only a few times. The V and J genes are TRBV2 and TRBJ1-4; 8 positions agree with TRBD1. This CDR3 region has 16 residues. V was clipped by 3 bases and J by 7 bases; unmatched bases: 10. In germline, CDR1 is SNHLY, CDR2 FYNNEI. As DNA, the CDR3 is TGTGCCAGCAGTGAGTGGGTGGACAGGGTTGGTGAAAAACTGTTTTTT. Amino acids: CASSEWVDRVGEKLFF.

Comments on this clonotype: A much larger clone lies one base from this, so it may be a read error. This chain uses TRBV27 with TRBJ1-4; perhaps TRBD1 as D (5 bases). The CDR3 length is 14 residues. The germline CDR1 and CDR2 sequences are MNHEY and SMNVEV (reference sequence). As DNA, the CDR3 is TGTGCCAGCAGTTTATTCCAGGGTTGGGAAAAACTGCTTTTT. It is translated as CASSLFQGWEKLLF.

This clonotype appeared many times. The rearrangement joins TRBV7-8 to TRBJ2-7; weak D call: TRBD1 (6 bases). CDR1 is SGHVS, CDR2 FQNEAQ, per germline. Trimming shortened V by 5 bases and J by 4 bases, and 12 bases separated the two germline ends. The CDR3 covers 13 residues. CDR3 nucleotide sequence: TGTGCCAGCAGCCGGACAGATCTATACGAGCAGTACTTC. Its translation is CASSRTDLYEQYF.

This sequence joins TRBV7-8 and TRBJ2-7; D ambiguous. Trimming took 2 bases from V and 7 from J, leaving 6 bases between them. CDR3 length: 11 residues. Germline CDR1 and CDR2: SGHVS and FQNEAQ. CDR3 nucleotides: TGTGCCAGCAGCTTATACCGTGAGCAGTACTTC. Translating gives CASSLYREQYF.

This clonotype was counted ten times or more. The genes are TRBV4-1 and TRBJ1-5; D ambiguous. With 0 bases removed from V and 7 bases from J, the gap between germline ends came to 13 bases. CDR1 MGHRA and CDR2 YSYEKL come from the germline V gene. The CDR3 is made up of 15 amino acids. CDR3 amino acids: CASSQDLSKGQPQHF. The CDR3 DNA follows: TGCGCCAGCAGCCAAGATTTAAGCAAGGGACAGCCCCAGCATTTT.

This clonotype was recorded at least ten times. The chain joins TRBV11-2 to TRBJ1-1; perhaps TRBD1 as D (6 bases). Between the trimmed V and J ends, which lost 10 bases and 1 base, there was a span of 16 bases. The V gene's germline CDR1 is SGHAT and CDR2 FQNNGV. The CDR3 is 14 residues long. This CDR3 reads CATHGDNWNTEAFF. CDR3 coding DNA: TGTGCCACTCACGGGGACAATTGGAACACTGAAGCTTTCTTT.

The chain carries TRBV20-1 and TRBJ1-1; TRBD1 is a possible D gene (6 bases). Germline V gene sequence: CDR1 DFQATT, CDR2 SNEGSKA (reference sequence). V was trimmed by 0 bases and J by 5 bases, leaving 10 bases between them. CDR3 length: 13 amino acids. CDR3 loop: CSARDEGETEAFF. For the CDR3, the DNA is TGCAGTGCTAGAGATGAGGGGGAAACTGAAGCTTTCTTT.

This clonotype was observed many times. At one boundary the junction diverges from the germline segment, which might be a read error. The chain is built from TRBV27 and TRBJ2-7, with 11 positions matching TRBD2. This CDR3 region has 17 residues. Per germline, CDR1 MNHEY and CDR2 SMNVEV (reference sequence). CDR3 in amino acids: CASSLGLAGGTSHEQYF. CDR3 in DNA: TGTGCCAGCAGTTTAGGCCTAGCGGGAGGCACCTCCCACGAGCAGTACTTC.

This clonotype was seen many times. This chain joins TRBV10-3 and TRBJ1-6, with no clear D. The CDR3 has 13 amino acids. The germline gives CDR1 ENHRY, CDR2 SYGVKD. V shed 3 bases and J shed 9 bases, with 9 bases lying between them. Here the CDR3 reads CAISEIPGSPLHF. The DNA for the CDR3 is TGTGCCATCAGTGAAATCCCGGGTTCACCCCTCCACTTT.

V and J are TRBV7-9 and TRBJ2-2; weak D call: TRBD1 (5 bases). V shed 5 bases and J shed 6 bases, with 10 bases lying between them. The CDR3 length is 13 residues. The germline V gene encodes CDR1 SEHNR and CDR2 FQNEAQ (reference sequence). DNA of the CDR3: TGTGCCAGCAGCAAGCAGGGCCCCGGGGAGCTGTTTTTT. Translating it yields CASSKQGPGELFF.

Ten or more counts support this clonotype. DNA for the CDR3: TGTGCCAGCAGGACGACAGGGAGCACTGAAGCTTTCTTT. This translates into CASRTTGSTEAFF. The V gene is TRBV6-6, the J gene TRBJ1-1; 7 bases are a match to TRBD1. The ends lost 6 bases at V and 4 bases at J; junction bases unmatched: 5. Germline CDR1 and CDR2: MNHNY and SVGAGI (reference sequence). CDR3 length: 13 residues.

This clonotype was seen repeatedly, ten times or more. The chain carries TRBV7-6 and TRBJ2-6; 7 bases are a match to TRBD1. With 3 bases clipped from V and 0 bases from J, the junction kept 5 bases outside the gene matches. This CDR3 has 17 residues. Looked up from germline, CDR1 is SGHVS and CDR2 is FNYEAQ. The CDR3 DNA sequence: TGTGCCAGCAGCTTGGGGACAGTCCACTCTGGGGCCAACGTCCTGACTTTC. Amino acids: CASSLGTVHSGANVLTF.

There are a few counts of this clonotype. The chain couples TRBV28 to TRBJ2-3; 7 bases line up with TRBD2. The germline CDR1 and CDR2 sequences are MDHEN and SYDVKM. J lost 1 base, V lost 5 bases, and 9 bases had no gene match. The CDR3 has 16 amino acids. Written as DNA, the CDR3 is TGTGCCAGCAGTCCACTGACCCTAGCGGGCACAGATACGCAGTATTTT. It translates to CASSPLTLAGTDTQYF.

The chain recombines TRBV7-6 with TRBJ2-7; D may match TRBD1 or TRBD2 (5 bases each). With 4 bases removed from V and 6 bases from J, the gap between germline ends came to 16 bases. CDR1 and CDR2 from the germline V gene are SGHVS and FNYEAQ. The CDR3 length is 14 residues. The CDR3 loop is CASSSLGIRAEQYF. CDR3 in DNA: TGTGCCAGCAGCTCACTAGGCATCAGGGCCGAGCAGTACTTC.